The present T cell receptor beta chain was sequenced within a study of blood T cell repertoires in COVID-19. Germline V gives CDR1 LGHDT, CDR2 YNNKEL (reference sequence). CDR3 length: 16 amino acids. V lost 1 base to trimming and J lost 8 bases, with 20 bases between them. In the original analysis: For nucleated cells, counts were estimated from reference gene primer amplification. Clones were sequenced by immunoSEQ multiplex PCR, and TCRdb holds only the in-frame ones, with some missing. D and trimming were read from the DNA, whereas the V and J calls and clone size are those reported in that table. Of more than 250,000 clones detected, around 87% appear once; the ten largest clones hold 1%.

V is TRBV3-1 (or the pseudogene TRBV3-2) and J is TRBJ1-2; tentatively, D is TRBD1 (5 bases). The source is a man aged 50 to 60 with active or convalescent COVID-19. The sample taken for sequencing was peripheral blood. The CDR3 nucleotides are TGTGCCAGCAGCCAAGCTCCAGGGTGGCTTTATCAAGGCTACACCTTC. Its protein product is CASSQAPGWLYQGYTF.